A single sample is the source of the 30 T cell receptor beta chains below, sequenced in a study of shared clonotypes between healthy human individuals. Profiling relied on immunoSEQ multiplex PCR, and the TCRdb table lists in-frame clones only, not all of them. The profile shows about 2 million clones, approximately 95% of them singletons. The naive CD8 subset, CD45RO-negative cells positively selected for CCR7, excluded terminally differentiated effector memory CD45RA+ cells. The material sequenced was naive CD8+ T cells sorted from blood. The source is a man in his late teens or twenties in good health.

The chain carries TRBV5-6 and TRBJ1-1; D gene ambiguous. The CDR3 loop spans 14 amino acids. The ends were cut back, 0 bases at V and 4 bases at J, with 10 bases in the middle. Germline-derived CDR1 and CDR2 are SGHDT and YYEEEE. The CDR3 region has the DNA TGTGCCAGCAGCTTGGAGGTGTCGGTCACTGAAGCTTTCTTT. Its translation is CASSLEVSVTEAFF.

This clone was picked up one time. The chain joins TRBV7-2 to TRBJ1-1; no clear D gene. Germline CDR1 reads SGHTA; CDR2 reads FQGNSA. This CDR3 comprises 15 residues. Trimming cost V 5 bases and J 5 bases, with 18 bases left between them. CDR3 sequence reads: CASSPYGGLATEAFF. CDR3 sequence (DNA): TGTGCCAGCAGCCCGTACGGTGGTCTGGCGACTGAAGCTTTCTTT.

This chain links TRBV7-9 with TRBJ1-2, with 9 bases matching TRBD1. Germline assignment: CDR1 SEHNR and CDR2 FQNEAQ (reference sequence). The CDR3 consists of 15 residues. V lost 4 bases, J lost 4 bases, and 7 bases stayed unmatched. This CDR3 is CASSSSGQGGYGYTF. CDR3 DNA sequence: TGTGCCAGCAGCTCCTCGGGACAGGGAGGCTATGGCTACACCTTC.

This chain uses TRBV19 with TRBJ2-7, with unresolved D. Trimming shortened V by 4 bases and J by 1 base, and 5 bases separated the two germline ends. The germline V gene encodes CDR1 LNHDA and CDR2 SQIVND (reference sequence). The CDR3 extends over 12 amino acids. This chain's CDR3 is CASSTESYEQYF. The DNA for the CDR3 is TGTGCCAGTAGTACGGAATCCTACGAGCAGTACTTC. Filled out from reference TRBV19 and TRBJ2-7, the complete variable domain reads DGGITQSPKYLFRKEGQNVTLSCEQNLNHDAMYWYRQDPGQGLRLIYYSQIVNDFQKGDIAEGYSVSREKKESFPLTVTSAQKNPTAFYLCASSTESYEQYFGPGTRLTVT.

The genes are TRBV30 and TRBJ2-7; D is perhaps TRBD1 (6 bases). V was clipped by 3 bases and J by 0 bases, with 15 bases between them. This CDR3 has 15 amino acids. Germline CDR1 and CDR2: GTSNPN and SVGIG (reference sequence). The CDR3 reads CAWSMSRGSSYEQYF. Written as DNA, the CDR3 is TGTGCCTGGAGCATGTCCAGGGGAAGCTCCTACGAGCAGTACTTC. The full variable domain, rest sourced from reference TRBV30 and TRBJ2-7, is SQTIHQWPATLVQPVGSPLSLECTVEGTSNPNLYWYRQAAGRGLQLLFYSVGIGQISSEVPQNLSASRPQDRQFILSSKKLLLSDSGFYLCAWSMSRGSSYEQYFGPGTRLTVT.

The gene calls are TRBV5-4 and TRBJ1-5; no reliable D call. The germline V and J ends were trimmed by 2 bases and 0 bases, with 12 bases remaining between them. The CDR3 runs to 16 residues. Germline V CDR1 and CDR2: SGHNT, YYREEE (reference sequence). In nucleotides, the CDR3 is TGTGCCAGCAGCTTCCTTACAGACCTTAGCAATCAGCCCCAGCATTTT. Translating gives CASSFLTDLSNQPQHF.

The genes are TRBV4-1 and TRBJ2-1; perhaps TRBD2 as D (5 bases). Looked up from germline, CDR1 is MGHRA and CDR2 is YSYEKL. The V end was cut by 5 bases, the J end by 12 bases, with 11 bases between. This CDR3 is built from 11 residues. In DNA form, the CDR3 reads TGCGCCAGCAGCGGAGTACTAGGGCAGTTCTTC. Amino acids: CASSGVLGQFF.

The chain joins TRBV27 to TRBJ1-2; a weak D match, TRBD1 (6 bases). V was pared by 6 bases and J by 6 bases, with 17 bases between. Germline assignment: CDR1 MNHEY and CDR2 SMNVEV (reference sequence). CDR3 length equals 14 residues. CDR3 in amino acids: CASRWGPTSDGYTF. The CDR3 nucleotides read TGTGCCAGCAGATGGGGGCCTACCTCGGATGGCTACACCTTC.

This clone was observed a single time. This sequence joins TRBV11-2 and TRBJ2-3, with TRBD2 matching 15 bases. Germline CDR1 SGHAT, CDR2 FQNNGV. The CDR3 spans 16 residues. J gave up 6 bases and V 5 bases, and 6 bases lay outside the gene matches. CDR3 coding DNA: TGTGCCAGCAGCAGGACTAGCGGGGGGGTTAACGATACGCAGTATTTT. Its protein is CASSRTSGGVNDTQYF.

This rearrangement joins TRBV10-2 to TRBJ2-7; D uncertain. The V and J ends lost 2 bases and 2 bases respectively, with 7 bases between them. Germline V CDR1 and CDR2: WSHSY, SAAADI. The CDR3 spans 13 residues. Here the CDR3 reads CASSEGYTYEQYF. As DNA, the CDR3 is TGCGCCAGCAGTGAGGGGTATACCTACGAGCAGTACTTC.

This chain uses TRBV13 with TRBJ2-3; D gene unclear. The CDR3 is made up of 13 amino acids. Germline lookup yields CDR1 PRHDT and CDR2 FYEKMQ (reference sequence). V shed 3 bases and J shed 5 bases, with 9 bases lying between them. CDR3 in amino acids: CASSFLKRDTQYF. CDR3 in DNA: TGTGCCAGCAGCTTCTTGAAGCGAGATACGCAGTATTTT.

The chain employs TRBV5-1 and TRBJ2-2; tentatively, D is TRBD2 (5 bases). The germline V gene encodes CDR1 SGHRS and CDR2 YFSETQ. This CDR3 has 15 residues. Trimming cost V 8 bases and J 4 bases, with 18 bases left between them. The DNA for the CDR3 is TGCGCCAGTCTTTCCGAGGGAGAAAGCACCGGGGAGCTGTTTTTT. Encoded protein: CASLSEGESTGELFF. Based on the CDR3 plus reference TRBV5-1 and TRBJ2-2, the full variable domain is KAGVTQTPRYLIKTRGQQVTLSCSPISGHRSVSWYQQTPGQGLQFLFEYFSETQRNKGNFPGRFSGRQFSNSRSEMNVSTLELGDSALYLCASLSEGESTGELFFGEGSRLTVL.

The rearrangement joins TRBV7-9 to TRBJ2-5; 11 bases line up with TRBD2. Germline V gene data show CDR1 as SEHNR and CDR2 as FQNEAQ (reference sequence). The CDR3 totals 15 residues. J gave up 5 bases and V 0 bases, and 2 bases lay outside the gene matches. The CDR3 DNA follows: TGTGCCAGCAGCTTAGCTAGCGGGGGGGCGGAGACCCAGTACTTC. This encodes CASSLASGGAETQYF.

DNA for the CDR3: TGTGCCAGCAGCTTAGGGACTAGCGGGGACACAGATACGCAGTATTTT. Translating gives CASSLGTSGDTDTQYF. This chain joins TRBV7-3 and TRBJ2-3; 13 positions agree with TRBD2. The CDR3 is 16 residues long. The germline CDR1 and CDR2 sequences are SGHTA and FQGTGA. V trimming: 2 bases; J trimming: 2 bases; junction bases outside the gene matches: 1.

This clone was counted only a few times. The chain links TRBV15 to TRBJ1-6, with D perhaps TRBD1 (6 bases). The CDR3 consists of 15 residues. With 1 base removed from V and 10 bases from J, the gap between germline ends came to 14 bases. In germline, CDR1 is LNHNV, CDR2 YYDKDF (reference sequence). CDR3 nucleotide sequence: TGTGCCACCAGCAGAGTGGTGGGGGGCGGCTCACCCCTCCACTTT. It translates to CATSRVVGGGSPLHF.

The rearrangement uses TRBV27 and TRBJ1-4; maybe TRBD1 (5 bases). From germline, CDR1 is MNHEY and CDR2 SMNVEV (reference sequence). The V end was cut by 1 base, the J end by 7 bases, with 16 bases between. The CDR3 runs to 16 residues. Here the CDR3 DNA reads TGTGCCAGCAGTTTATTAGGGGTCTTTGGTCCTGAAAAACTGTTTTTT. Its translation is CASSLLGVFGPEKLFF. The variable domain in full, completed from reference TRBV27 and TRBJ1-4, reads EAQVTQNPRYLITVTGKKLTVTCSQNMNHEYMSWYRQDPGLGLRQIYYSMNVEVTDKGDVPEGYKVSRKEKRNFPLILESPSPNQTSLYFCASSLLGVFGPEKLFFGSGTQLSVL.

This clone was recorded once. The rearrangement joins TRBV28 to TRBJ2-7; perhaps D is TRBD1 or TRBD2 (6 bases each). Trimming shortened V by 3 bases and J by 6 bases, and 12 bases separated the two germline ends. There are 13 residues in the CDR3. CDR1 is MDHEN and CDR2 is SYDVKM in the germline V gene. The chain's CDR3 is CASSFLGGGEQYF. CDR3 sequence (DNA): TGTGCCAGCAGTTTTTTAGGGGGAGGCGAGCAGTACTTC.

Turning to this clone: The identical CDR3 is also encoded by other nucleotide sequences in the sample. This rearrangement joins TRBV5-4 to TRBJ1-1; 7 bases are shared with TRBD1. The CDR3 totals 12 residues. Germline V gene lookup returns CDR1 SGHNT and CDR2 YYREEE (reference sequence). J was trimmed by 6 bases and V by 4 bases; bases with no gene match: 3. CDR3 coding DNA: TGTGCCAGCAGCCCCACAGGGGCTGAAGCTTTCTTT. Its protein product is CASSPTGAEAFF.

The CDR3 loop reads CASSQEGVAGEANEKLFF. The DNA for the CDR3 is TGCGCCAGCAGCCAAGAGGGTGTGGCAGGGGAGGCCAATGAAAAACTGTTTTTT. V usage is TRBV4-3 and J usage is TRBJ1-4; a possible D gene is TRBD1 (6 bases). The V end was cut by 0 bases, the J end by 5 bases, with 19 bases between. Germline V gives CDR1 LGHNA, CDR2 YSLEER. The CDR3 is 18 residues long.

The gene calls are TRBV28 and TRBJ1-5; D is possibly TRBD1 (6 bases). V was pared by 3 bases and J by 3 bases, with 15 bases between. The CDR3 contains 16 residues. Germline V gene lookup returns CDR1 MDHEN and CDR2 SYDVKM. The CDR3 sequence: CASSFHPDRINQPQHF. CDR3 in DNA: TGTGCCAGCAGTTTCCACCCGGACAGAATCAATCAGCCCCAGCATTTT.

On this clone: The same CDR3 also results from other DNA sequences found in this sample. The V call is TRBV5-6, the J call TRBJ2-7, with TRBD1 matching over 9 bases. With V trimmed by 2 bases and J by 2 bases, 2 bases remained unmatched. The CDR3 spans 14 residues. CDR1 and CDR2 (germline): SGHDT, YYEEEE. For the CDR3, the DNA is TGTGCCAGCAGCTTCGGGACAGGGACCTACGAGCAGTACTTC. It is translated as CASSFGTGTYEQYF.

The chain couples TRBV7-2 to TRBJ1-1; D unclear. The CDR3 has 13 amino acids. V was pared by 2 bases and J by 3 bases, with 7 bases between. Per germline, CDR1 SGHTA and CDR2 FQGNSA. The chain's CDR3 is CASSLLGHTEAFF. CDR3 nucleotides: TGTGCCAGCAGCTTACTCGGACACACTGAAGCTTTCTTT.

The rearrangement uses TRBV5-6 and TRBJ2-1, with TRBD2 identical over 10 bases. This CDR3 spans 19 amino acids. The trim removed 4 bases at V and 4 bases at J, leaving 17 bases unmatched. CDR1 is SGHDT, CDR2 YYEEEE, per germline. The CDR3 reads CASSGGTSGRENTYNEQFF. CDR3 DNA: TGTGCCAGCAGCGGAGGCACAAGCGGGAGGGAGAATACGTACAATGAGCAGTTCTTC.

The DNA for the CDR3 is TGCGCCAGCAGCCTTAGCGGGAGCGGGGAAGGTTCGCAGTATTTT. Protein product: CASSLSGSGEGSQYF. The chain carries TRBV4-1 and TRBJ2-3; 9 nucleotides match TRBD2. The CDR3 totals 15 residues. The ends lost 4 bases at V and 10 bases at J; junction bases unmatched: 12. From germline, CDR1 is MGHRA and CDR2 YSYEKL.

This sequence joins TRBV5-6 and TRBJ2-2; D unresolved. This CDR3 has 17 residues. V was clipped by 2 bases and J by 1 base, with 15 bases between them. Germline V lookup: CDR1 SGHDT, CDR2 YYEEEE. CDR3 bases: TGTGCCAGCAGCTTTGCCCCTGATTACTTGAACACCGGGGAGCTGTTTTTT. This sequence encodes CASSFAPDYLNTGELFF. Drawing the rest from reference TRBV5-6 and TRBJ2-2, the complete variable domain is DAGVTQSPTHLIKTRGQQVTLRCSPKSGHDTVSWYQQALGQGPQFIFQYYEEEERQRGNFPDRFSGHQFPNYSSELNVNALLLGDSALYLCASSFAPDYLNTGELFFGEGSRLTVL.

The chain has TRBV6-5 and TRBJ1-2; D may be TRBD1 (5 bases). The germline V gene encodes CDR1 MNHEY and CDR2 SVGAGI. Deletions cut 7 bases from V and 4 bases from J, with 16 bases between. The CDR3 has 14 amino acids. The DNA for the CDR3 is TGTGCCAGCACTGCAGGGTCCGATTCCTATGGCTACACCTTC. Encoded protein: CASTAGSDSYGYTF.

The rearrangement uses TRBV14 and TRBJ2-1; 10 bases align to TRBD2. The CDR3 runs 17 residues. Trimming at V came to 1 base and at J to 5 bases, leaving 8 bases not matched to a gene. Germline lookup yields CDR1 SGHDN and CDR2 FVKESK. The CDR3 protein is CASSQGASGRVDNEQFF. In DNA, the CDR3 is TGTGCCAGCAGCCAAGGGGCTAGCGGGAGAGTCGACAATGAGCAGTTCTTC.

The rearrangement joins TRBV27 to TRBJ2-5, with D possibly being TRBD1 (7 bases). CDR3 size: 12 residues. Trimming took 8 bases from V and 4 from J, leaving 11 bases between them. Germline V gene sequence: CDR1 MNHEY, CDR2 SMNVEV (reference sequence). CDR3 bases: TGTGCCAGCCAGGGGGGCGGAGAGACCCAGTACTTC. It yields the protein CASQGGGETQYF.

The chain recombines TRBV7-9 with TRBJ2-2; 10 bases align to TRBD2. After removal of 3 bases from V and 3 bases from J, the junction contained 4 bases not matched to a gene. This CDR3 contains 16 residues. Germline V gives CDR1 SEHNR, CDR2 FQNEAQ (reference sequence). The DNA for the CDR3 is TGTGCCAGCAGCTTTAGCGGGGGGACATACACCGGGGAGCTGTTTTTT. It is translated as CASSFSGGTYTGELFF.

The V gene is TRBV4-1, the J gene TRBJ2-3; maybe TRBD1 (5 bases). The V end lost 3 bases, the J end lost 1 base, and 11 bases lay between the germline ends. Germline V gene lookup returns CDR1 MGHRA and CDR2 YSYEKL. The CDR3 is 15 amino acids. CDR3 protein: CASSQQGRGTDTQYF. As DNA, the CDR3 is TGCGCCAGCAGCCAGCAGGGTAGGGGCACAGATACGCAGTATTTT.